This TCR beta chain was documented in a study of shared clonotypes between healthy human individuals. Study findings and constraints: Across subsets, estimated richness was generally greater for naive than for memory populations.

Points on this clone: The antigen is unknown.

Data came from immunoSEQ multiplex PCR; TCRdb stores just in-frame clones and leaves some out. The sample lists approximately 1,500,000 clones, 95% to 99% occurring once. Germline assignment: CDR1 SGHTA and CDR2 FQGNSA. The V end was cut by 4 bases, the J end by 2 bases, with 12 bases between. The CDR3 spans 15 residues. Sequenced: naive CD4+ T cells sorted from blood. As for subset: CD45RA+ positively selected. The sequence derives from a man between 25 and 39 years old in good health. The J gene is TRBJ1-3, the V gene TRBV7-2; D ambiguous. CDR3 DNA sequence: TGTGCCAGCAGCTACGTTTGGAGAACTGGAAACACCATATATTTT. Its translation is CASSYVWRTGNTIYF.